This T cell receptor beta chain was documented in a study of cytomegalovirus exposure and HLA in healthy donors. Study observations and caveats: From TCR beta sequences, most subjects' HLA-A and HLA-B alleles were reportedly predicted accurately. A later analysis reportedly found fewer N-insertions in an Asian-associated ancestry cluster than the approximately 670-donor mean. Some highly shared sequence variants likely arose as a pipeline artifact.

The PCR used 60 Vbeta and 13 Jbeta primers. Sequencing used immunoSEQ multiplex PCR; TCRdb keeps in-frame clones, though not all of them. Among about 130,000 clones listed, around 71% were seen once. Germline V CDR1 and CDR2: LNHNV, YYDKDF (reference sequence). The germline V and J ends were trimmed by 5 bases and 0 bases, with 13 bases remaining between them. The CDR3 totals 16 residues. Notes on this clone: Its antigen is still unknown.

The rearrangement links TRBV15 to TRBJ2-2, with D possibly being TRBD1 (5 bases). This receptor was taken from a woman aged 55-75 years in good health and CMV-seropositive. The sample was PBMCs. The DNA of the CDR3 is TGTGCCACCAGCCCGCGCAGGGTAACGAACACCGGGGAGCTGTTTTTT. Its protein is CATSPRRVTNTGELFF. The whole variable domain, remainder taken from reference TRBV15 and TRBJ2-2, is DAMVIQNPRYQVTQFGKPVTLSCSQTLNHNVMYWYQQKSSQAPKLLFHYYDKDFNNEADTPDNFQSRRPNTSFCFLDIRSPGLGDTAMYLCATSPRRVTNTGELFFGEGSRLTVL.